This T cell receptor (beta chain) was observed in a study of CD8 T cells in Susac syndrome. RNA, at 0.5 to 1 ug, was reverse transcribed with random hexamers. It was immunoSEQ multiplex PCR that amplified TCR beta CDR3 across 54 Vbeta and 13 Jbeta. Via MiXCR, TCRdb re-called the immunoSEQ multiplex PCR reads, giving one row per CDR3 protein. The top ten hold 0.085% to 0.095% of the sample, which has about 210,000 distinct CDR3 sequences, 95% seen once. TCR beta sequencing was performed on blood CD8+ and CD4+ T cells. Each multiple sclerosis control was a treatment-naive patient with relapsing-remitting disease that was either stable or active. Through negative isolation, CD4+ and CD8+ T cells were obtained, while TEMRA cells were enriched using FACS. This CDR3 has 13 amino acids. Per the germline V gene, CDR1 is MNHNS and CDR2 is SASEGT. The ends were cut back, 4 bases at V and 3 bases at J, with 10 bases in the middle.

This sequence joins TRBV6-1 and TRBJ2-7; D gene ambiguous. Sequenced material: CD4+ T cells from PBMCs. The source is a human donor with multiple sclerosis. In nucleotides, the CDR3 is TGTGCCAGCAGTGCTTCCAGAGGCTACGAGCAGTACTTC. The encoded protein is CASSASRGYEQYF.